This record concerns one T cell receptor beta chain sequence. Its antigen remains unknown. Treatment in this sample: oral pan-JAK inhibitor, 5-10 mg twice daily. The data were obtained in a study of CD8+ T cells in alopecia areata. As for the study in general: The study gave tofacitinib for 6 to 18 months, then 6 months off drug. The study, taken as a whole, reports: Alopecia totalis/universalis scalp especially showed more expanded CD8+ clones than normal scalp.

Once RNA had been extracted, it was reverse transcribed into cDNA to act as the sequencing template. Clones were sequenced by immunoSEQ multiplex PCR, and TCRdb holds only the in-frame ones, with some missing. This sample has 93,000 or so clones; 80% to 90% occur once, and the top ten carry around 10%. The CDR3 consists of 14 residues. Germline V lookup: CDR1 SGHNT, CDR2 YYREEE (reference sequence). V dropped 3 bases and J dropped 3; count of bases not matched to a gene: 5. The rearrangement uses TRBV5-4 and TRBJ1-2; TRBD1 agrees at 7 bases. Sequencing was performed on CD8+ T cells sorted from blood, taken at roughly week 30, from a patient treated with tofacitinib. The receptor was isolated from a human donor with alopecia areata. The CDR3 reads CASSYRGKDYGYTF. The CDR3 DNA reads as TGTGCCAGCAGCTACAGGGGCAAGGACTATGGCTACACCTTC.